One TCR beta chain is described in this entry. Antigen specificity is unknown. Primers included in the PCR were 60 Vbeta and 13 Jbeta primers. TCRdb's table, derived via immunoSEQ multiplex PCR, lists solely in-frame clones and lacks some. The data hold 95,000 to 150,000 clones, with approximately 80% observed a single time. This record belongs to a study of cytomegalovirus exposure and HLA in healthy donors. Whole-study findings and limits: It was in a later analysis that TCR association rates were seen to vary by HLA locus, highest for DRB1 and lowest for HLA-C. Across donors, most TCRs were seen rarely, yet some public ones were widespread. Sequencing depth across donors, presence/absence analyses assumed, was roughly uniform. As confirmed in vitro, three CMV-associated chains were specific for CMV antigens.

This TCR derives from a woman aged 40 to 50 in good health and CMV-seropositive. Sequencing used PBMCs.

This CDR3 reads CASSQVSGAKTDTQYF. The CDR3, as DNA: TGTGCCAGCAGCCAAGTTTCGGGAGCGAAGACAGATACGCAGTATTTT. The chain combines TRBV4-2 with TRBJ2-3; tentative D call: TRBD2 (6 bases). This CDR3 spans 16 amino acids. CDR1 LGHNA and CDR2 YNFKEQ come from the germline V gene. V was shortened by 1 base and J by 3 bases, with 14 bases between the two germline ends.